This T cell receptor beta chain originates from a study of molecular identifiers for immune sequencing clone quantification. The study's findings and limits: Barcode-sharing identical TCR molecules could underestimate highly expanded clone sizes.

From germline, CDR1 is SEHNR and CDR2 FQNEAQ (reference sequence). CDR3 length equals 14 residues. J gave up 4 bases and V 3 bases, and 5 bases lay outside the gene matches. This clonotype was counted at least ten times. Its antigen remains unknown. TCRdb processed the PCR reads anew with MiXCR; each CDR3 protein has one entry. The repertoire holds approximately 590,000 distinct CDR3 sequences, 25% seen once, with 0.78% in the top ten. The genes are TRBV7-9 and TRBJ2-7; TRBD1 agrees at 8 bases. Sequences were obtained from naive CD8+ T cells from blood, with Jurkat cell RNA spiked in. Subset described: FACS-sorted CD8+CD4-CCR7+CD45RA+ naive T cells. This clonotype was obtained from a human donor in good health. Some libraries in this study had Jurkat cell RNA spiked in. DNA for the CDR3: TGTGCCAGCAGCTTTGGGACAGGACTTTACGAGCAGTACTTC. As protein: CASSFGTGLYEQYF.